A single sample gave rise to the 32 T cell receptor beta chains below, sequenced in a study of T cells after yellow fever vaccination. TCRdb reprocessed the 5' RACE reads with MiXCR, giving one entry per CDR3 protein. This table has fewer than 400,000 distinct CDR3 sequences, approximately 12% appearing once. The source material was CD4+ T cells sorted from PBMCs, sampled 45 days after the yellow fever booster vaccination. The receptors here all came from a man between 18 and 35 years old who received the YFV17D yellow fever vaccine.

This clonotype was observed a single time. This rearrangement joins TRBV9 to TRBJ1-2; 11 positions agree with TRBD1. J lost 4 bases, V lost 3 bases, and 5 bases had no gene match. CDR3 length equals 15 residues. The germline V gene encodes CDR1 SGDLS and CDR2 YYNGEE. The CDR3 reads CASSAGQGVGYGYTF. The CDR3 DNA is TGTGCCAGCAGCGCGGGACAGGGGGTAGGCTATGGCTACACCTTC. Complete variable domain (other parts from reference TRBV9 and TRBJ1-2): DSGVTQTPKHLITATGQRVTLRCSPRSGDLSVYWYQQSLDQGLQFLIQYYNGEERAKGNILERFSAQQFPDLHSELNLSSLELGDSALYFCASSAGQGVGYGYTFGSGTRLTVV.

This chain connects TRBV7-3 to TRBJ2-2, with D perhaps assigned TRBD1 or TRBD2 (7 bases each). Germline assignment: CDR1 SGHTA and CDR2 FQGTGA. The CDR3 extends over 15 amino acids. V lost 5 bases and J 4 bases, leaving 14 bases between the germline ends. CDR3 nucleotides: TGTGCCAGCAGCCCAGGGGGGGGGAGCACCGGGGAGCTGTTTTTT. Residues: CASSPGGGSTGELFF.

This clonotype was found many times. J is TRBJ2-2 and V is TRBV5-1; 7 bases map to TRBD1. The germline V gene has CDR1 SGHRS and CDR2 YFSETQ. After removal of 3 bases from V and 2 bases from J, the junction contained 7 bases not matched to a gene. There are 16 residues in the CDR3. CDR3: CASSSETGKNTGELFF. The CDR3 DNA reads TGCGCCAGCAGCTCAGAGACAGGGAAAAACACCGGGGAGCTGTTTTTT.

The chain employs TRBV5-1 and TRBJ1-1; no definite D call. The CDR3 has 12 residues. V was shortened by 0 bases and J by 10 bases, with 10 bases between the two germline ends. Germline values: CDR1 SGHRS, CDR2 YFSETQ. DNA for the CDR3: TGCGCCAGCAGCTTGGAAGGGTCTGGAGCTTTCTTT. This translates into CASSLEGSGAFF.

The rearrangement links TRBV7-6 to TRBJ2-5; tentative D call: TRBD2 (5 bases). The length of the CDR3 is 16 residues. V was shortened by 5 bases and J by 5 bases, with 21 bases between the two germline ends. Germline CDR1 reads SGHVS; CDR2 reads FNYEAQ. The CDR3 sequence is CASSPRGRSGGETQYF. The CDR3 nucleotides read TGTGCCAGCAGCCCGCGAGGGAGATCGGGCGGGGAGACCCAGTACTTC. Looking up the rest from reference TRBV7-6 and TRBJ2-5 gives the full variable domain: GAGVSQSPRYKVTKRGQDVALRCDPISGHVSLYWYRQALGQGPEFLTYFNYEAQQDKSGLPNDRFSAERPEGSISTLTIQRTEQRDSAMYRCASSPRGRSGGETQYFGPGTRLLVL.

This clonotype occurred a few times. The chain uses TRBV18 and TRBJ2-5, with unresolved D. Germline lookup yields CDR1 KGHSH and CDR2 LQKENI. The CDR3 contains 12 residues. V was shortened by 2 bases and J by 3 bases, with 4 bases between the two germline ends. The CDR3 sequence: CASSPIEETQYF. The CDR3 DNA follows: TGTGCCAGCTCACCAATAGAAGAGACCCAGTACTTC.

This clonotype showed up just a few times. The CDR3 DNA sequence: TGTGCCAGTAGTATAGTTAGATACAATGAGCAGTTCTTC. Its protein product is CASSIVRYNEQFF. The chain carries TRBV19 and TRBJ2-1; D remains unclear. Trimming removed 1 base at V and 4 bases at J, with 5 bases between. There are 13 residues in the CDR3. Germline V gene sequence: CDR1 LNHDA, CDR2 SQIVND (reference sequence). Combining the CDR3 with reference TRBV19 and TRBJ2-1 gives the whole variable domain DGGITQSPKYLFRKEGQNVTLSCEQNLNHDAMYWYRQDPGQGLRLIYYSQIVNDFQKGDIAEGYSVSREKKESFPLTVTSAQKNPTAFYLCASSIVRYNEQFFGPGTRLTVL.

The rearrangement uses TRBV7-9 and TRBJ1-1; D not certain. There are 13 residues in the CDR3. V lost 5 bases to trimming and J lost 5 bases, with 12 bases between them. Per germline, CDR1 SEHNR and CDR2 FQNEAQ (reference sequence). This chain's CDR3 is CASSPRLSTEAFF. In DNA form, the CDR3 reads TGTGCCAGCAGCCCCCGTCTTTCTACTGAAGCTTTCTTT.

There are a few counts of this clonotype. The rearrangement joins TRBV18 to TRBJ2-7; 15 bases fit TRBD2. The CDR3 loop spans 14 amino acids. CDR1 KGHSH and CDR2 LQKENI come from the germline V gene. After removal of 6 bases from V and 5 bases from J, the junction contained 2 bases not matched to a gene. In nucleotides, the CDR3 is TGTGCCAGCTCGGGACTAGCGGGGGGCCACGAGCAGTACGTC. Translated: CASSGLAGGHEQYV.

Many counts were recorded for this clonotype. This chain links TRBV6-1 with TRBJ1-3, with D hard to call. Per the germline V gene, CDR1 is MNHNS and CDR2 is SASEGT. This CDR3 contains 13 residues. Trimming pared 3 bases from V and 0 bases from J, leaving 3 bases between. The CDR3 region is CASSEDSGNTIYF. In DNA, the CDR3 is TGTGCCAGCAGTGAGGACTCTGGAAACACCATATATTTT.

This clonotype was detected a few times. The chain employs TRBV6-2 or TRBV6-3 and TRBJ1-5; unclear D gene. There are 14 residues in the CDR3. CDR1 and CDR2 from the germline V gene are MNHEY and SVGEGT. The V gene lost 5 bases and the J gene lost 10 bases, with 18 bases spanning the gap. The CDR3: CASSRPGGSVPQHF. DNA of the CDR3: TGTGCCAGCAGTCGCCCGGGAGGATCGGTCCCCCAGCATTTT.

The V gene is TRBV24-1, the J gene TRBJ2-3; D gene uncertain. The V end was cut by 3 bases, the J end by 2 bases, with 17 bases between. The length of the CDR3 is 17 residues. Germline lookup yields CDR1 KGHDR and CDR2 SFDVKD. CDR3 bases: TGTGCCACCAGTGATAAAAGGACCCGGTCGAACACAGATACGCAGTATTTT. This sequence encodes CATSDKRTRSNTDTQYF.

The CDR3 is CSARPGQGIRAHGNTEAFF. The DNA of the CDR3 is TGCAGTGCTAGGCCGGGACAGGGTATTCGAGCGCATGGAAACACTGAAGCTTTCTTT. The chain has TRBV20-1 and TRBJ1-1; 9 positions match TRBD1. The CDR3 loop spans 19 amino acids. Trimming took 3 bases from V and 2 from J; bases not matched to a gene: 19. The germline V gene encodes CDR1 DFQATT and CDR2 SNEGSKA (reference sequence).

In its sample, this clonotype was seen a few times. The chain links TRBV11-2 to TRBJ2-4; possible D gene TRBD1, 5 bases. The V gene's germline CDR1 is SGHAT and CDR2 FQNNGV. The CDR3 loop spans 14 amino acids. Trimming took off 5 bases at V and 7 bases at J, with 15 bases between the two ends. CDR3 in amino acids: CASSKTARANIQYF. Written as DNA, the CDR3 is TGTGCCAGCAGCAAAACCGCCAGGGCGAACATTCAGTACTTC.

This clonotype was recorded many times. J is TRBJ1-1 and V is TRBV19; possible D gene TRBD1, 5 bases. The V gene lost 5 bases and the J gene lost 0 bases, with 13 bases spanning the gap. The CDR3 sequence is 15 residues long. Germline CDR1 and CDR2: LNHDA and SQIVND (reference sequence). The CDR3 spells CASSSQGGLNTEAFF. CDR3 DNA: TGTGCCAGTAGTTCTCAGGGAGGCCTGAACACTGAAGCTTTCTTT.

This clonotype came up a few times. This chain joins TRBV5-1 and TRBJ1-4, with 8 bases matching TRBD1. Losses at the gene ends were 0 bases for V and 1 base for J; bases not matched to a gene: 2. The CDR3 runs 16 residues. Per germline, CDR1 SGHRS and CDR2 YFSETQ. The CDR3 protein is CASSLAGGQTNEKLFF. DNA for the CDR3: TGCGCCAGCAGCTTGGCAGGGGGCCAAACTAATGAAAAACTGTTTTTT. The full variable domain, with the rest looked up from reference TRBV5-1 and TRBJ1-4, is KAGVTQTPRYLIKTRGQQVTLSCSPISGHRSVSWYQQTPGQGLQFLFEYFSETQRNKGNFPGRFSGRQFSNSRSEMNVSTLELGDSALYLCASSLAGGQTNEKLFFGSGTQLSVL.

This rearrangement joins TRBV7-3 to TRBJ2-1; tentative D call: TRBD1 (5 bases). This CDR3 comprises 16 residues. Germline CDR1 reads SGHTA; CDR2 reads FQGTGA. V lost 0 bases and J 1 base, leaving 10 bases between the germline ends. The CDR3 reads CASSLTPRDSYNEQFF. CDR3 bases: TGTGCCAGCAGCTTAACCCCCAGGGATTCCTACAATGAGCAGTTCTTC.

This chain joins TRBV27 and TRBJ2-7; 8 positions agree with TRBD2. The CDR3 contains 14 residues. V was clipped by 7 bases and J by 2 bases; unmatched bases: 7. Germline lookup yields CDR1 MNHEY and CDR2 SMNVEV (reference sequence). CDR3 bases: TGTGCCAGCATTAGCGGGGCACTCCCCTACGAGCAGTACTTC. Its protein is CASISGALPYEQYF.

This clonotype has only a few counts. The J gene is TRBJ2-5, the V gene TRBV20-1, with 9 positions matching TRBD2. With V trimmed by 6 bases and J by 2 bases, 7 bases remained unmatched. The germline V gene has CDR1 DFQATT and CDR2 SNEGSKA (reference sequence). CDR3 length: 14 residues. The CDR3 is CSAPPSGKQETQYF. DNA of the CDR3: TGCAGTGCACCCCCTAGCGGGAAGCAAGAGACCCAGTACTTC.

The chain links TRBV11-2 to TRBJ2-1, with TRBD2 matching 7 bases. V dropped 1 base and J dropped 7; count of bases not matched to a gene: 4. The germline V gene encodes CDR1 SGHAT and CDR2 FQNNGV. The CDR3 covers 14 residues. The CDR3 DNA follows: TGTGCCAGCAGCTTAGGACTAGCTCTAAATGAGCAGTTCTTC. This gives the protein CASSLGLALNEQFF.

This clonotype was seen many times. V and J are TRBV28 and TRBJ2-7; D is undetermined. This CDR3 has 12 residues. CDR1 and CDR2 from the germline V gene are MDHEN and SYDVKM. Trimming stripped 3 bases from V and 4 bases from J, with 7 bases between. Here the CDR3 DNA reads TGTGCCAGCAGTTTGGCTGGGTACGAGCAGTACGTC. It encodes CASSLAGYEQYV.

V is TRBV7-2 and J is TRBJ2-7; D ambiguous. The germline gives CDR1 SGHTA, CDR2 FQGNSA. CDR3 length equals 14 residues. V lost 2 bases to trimming and J lost 2 bases, with 10 bases between them. This chain's CDR3 is CASSLRVETYEQYF. The CDR3 region has the DNA TGTGCCAGCAGCTTAAGGGTCGAAACCTACGAGCAGTACTTC. The whole variable domain, filled in from reference TRBV7-2 and TRBJ2-7, reads GAGVSQSPSNKVTEKGKDVELRCDPISGHTALYWYRQSLGQGLEFLIYFQGNSAPDKSGLPSDRFSAERTGGSVSTLTIQRTQQEDSAVYLCASSLRVETYEQYFGPGTRLTVT.

This clonotype was observed a few times. The rearrangement joins TRBV20-1 to TRBJ1-3, with 9 bases lining up with TRBD1. With V trimmed by 5 bases and J by 4 bases, 6 bases remained unmatched. Looked up from germline, CDR1 is DFQATT and CDR2 is SNEGSKA (reference sequence). This CDR3 is 14 amino acids long. This CDR3 is CSAGETGGGNTIYF. The CDR3 DNA reads as TGCAGTGCTGGCGAGACAGGGGGAGGAAACACCATATATTTT.

The chain uses TRBV11-2 and TRBJ2-3, with 11 bases matching TRBD2. J gave up 4 bases and V 2 bases, and 5 bases lay outside the gene matches. Germline-derived CDR1 and CDR2 are SGHAT and FQNNGV. The CDR3 runs 16 residues. The chain's CDR3 is CASSLRGLAVPDTQYF. The DNA for the CDR3 is TGTGCCAGCAGCTTAAGGGGACTAGCGGTGCCAGATACGCAGTATTTT.

V gene TRBV7-2 combines with J gene TRBJ2-7, with D perhaps matching TRBD1 or TRBD2 (5 bases each). V dropped 0 bases and J dropped 2 bases, with 14 bases sitting between them. Per germline, CDR1 SGHTA and CDR2 FQGNSA. This CDR3 spans 16 amino acids. The CDR3 DNA sequence: TGTGCCAGCAGCTTAGCTTCGACGGGGCGGACCTACGAGCAGTACTTC. This sequence encodes CASSLASTGRTYEQYF.

The V and J genes are TRBV18 and TRBJ2-3; 10 nucleotides line up with TRBD1. In germline, CDR1 is KGHSH, CDR2 LQKENI. Losses at the gene ends were 3 bases for V and 5 bases for J; bases not matched to a gene: 8. CDR3 length: 16 residues. CDR3 nucleotides: TGTGCCAGCTCACCCTCATGGACAGGGGGTGAAGATACGCAGTATTTT. Its protein product is CASSPSWTGGEDTQYF.

The chain recombines TRBV7-9 with TRBJ2-2; TRBD2 aligns across 14 bases. Germline V gene lookup returns CDR1 SEHNR and CDR2 FQNEAQ (reference sequence). V was clipped by 5 bases and J by 0 bases; unmatched bases: 17. The CDR3 totals 22 residues. CDR3 in amino acids: CASSRRTSGGPGPASNTGELFF. The CDR3 bases are TGTGCCAGCAGCCGCAGGACTAGCGGGGGGCCTGGGCCCGCCTCGAACACCGGGGAGCTGTTTTTT.

As for this clonotype: One junction end disagrees with the germline gene, perhaps due to a read error. The chain employs TRBV2 and TRBJ2-4; 9 bases are shared with TRBD2. CDR1 and CDR2 (germline): SNHLY, FYNNEI. CDR3 size: 13 residues. CDR3: CASSELGGGAKNF. The CDR3 DNA sequence: TGTGCCAGCAGTGAATTGGGCGGGGGGGCTAAGAACTTC.

The rearrangement uses TRBV12-3 or TRBV12-4 and TRBJ2-5, with D unclear. V was clipped by 3 bases and J by 3 bases, with 11 bases between them. CDR3 length equals 14 residues. CDR3 residues: CASSFNPREETQYF. The CDR3 DNA sequence: TGTGCCAGCAGTTTTAACCCACGGGAAGAGACCCAGTACTTC.

V and J are TRBV27 and TRBJ2-7; the D gene is possibly TRBD1 (6 bases). Germline V gene sequence: CDR1 MNHEY, CDR2 SMNVEV (reference sequence). The ends were cut back, 1 base at V and 2 bases at J, with 15 bases in the middle. This CDR3 has 16 residues. CDR3 sequence (DNA): TGTGCCAGCAGTTTATTAGCACAGGGTGGGACCTACGAGCAGTACTTC. Amino acids: CASSLLAQGGTYEQYF.

This clonotype was recorded at least ten times. The chain employs TRBV7-2 and TRBJ2-5; D remains ambiguous. The CDR3 extends over 11 amino acids. Looked up from germline, CDR1 is SGHTA and CDR2 is FQGNSA. V was shortened by 3 bases and J by 4 bases, with 3 bases between the two germline ends. CDR3 DNA: TGTGCCAGCAGCTTCGGAGAGACCCAGTACTTC. The encoded protein is CASSFGETQYF.

V usage is TRBV5-1 and J usage is TRBJ2-5; D may be TRBD1 (5 bases). Between the trimmed V and J ends, which lost 3 bases and 5 bases, there was a span of 17 bases. This CDR3 comprises 15 residues. Germline V gene lookup returns CDR1 SGHRS and CDR2 YFSETQ. For the CDR3, the DNA is TGCGCCAGCAGCTCCTACCAGGGTATTGGGGAGACCCAGTACTTC. This encodes CASSSYQGIGETQYF.